The sequence of this TCR beta chain was determined in a study of memory CD4+ T cells and cytomegalovirus serostatus. As for the study in general: Of the healthy Belgian adults, 9 were CMV seropositive and about 24 seronegative.

This CDR3 is 15 amino acids long. Germline V gene lookup returns CDR1 ENHRY and CDR2 SYGVKD. V was clipped by 6 bases and J by 3 bases; unmatched bases: 7. Single viable CD3+CD4+CD8-CD45RO+ cells were sorted as the memory CD4+ T cells. Libraries were prepared by immunoSEQ multiplex PCR; TCRdb keeps only in-frame clonotypes and omits some of them. The top ten hold 0.75% to 0.9% of the sample, which has about 60,000 clones, more than 70% seen once. The V and J genes are TRBV10-3 and TRBJ1-2, with 10 bases fitting TRBD1. The sample consisted of memory CD4+ T cells from blood. The sequence was collected from an adult in good health and CMV-seronegative. In DNA, the CDR3 is TGTGCCATCAGCCCCGACAGGGGGCTCGACTATGGCTACACCTTC. Protein: CAISPDRGLDYGYTF.